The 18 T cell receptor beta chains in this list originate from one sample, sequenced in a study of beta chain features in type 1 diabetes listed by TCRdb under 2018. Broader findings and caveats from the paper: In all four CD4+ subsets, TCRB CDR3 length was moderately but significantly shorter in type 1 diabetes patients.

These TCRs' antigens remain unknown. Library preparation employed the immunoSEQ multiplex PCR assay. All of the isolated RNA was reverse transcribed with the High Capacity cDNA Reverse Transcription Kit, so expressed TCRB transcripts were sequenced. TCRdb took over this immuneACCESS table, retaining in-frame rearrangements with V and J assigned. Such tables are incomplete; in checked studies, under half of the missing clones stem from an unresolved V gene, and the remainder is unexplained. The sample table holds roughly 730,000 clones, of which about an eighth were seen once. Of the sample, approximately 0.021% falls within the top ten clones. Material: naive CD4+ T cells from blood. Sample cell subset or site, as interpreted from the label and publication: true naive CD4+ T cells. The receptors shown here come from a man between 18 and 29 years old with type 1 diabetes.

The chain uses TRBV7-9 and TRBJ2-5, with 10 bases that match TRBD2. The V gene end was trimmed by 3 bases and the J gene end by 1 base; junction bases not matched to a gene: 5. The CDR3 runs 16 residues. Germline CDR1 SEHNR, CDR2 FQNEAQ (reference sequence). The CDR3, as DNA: TGTGCCAGCAGCTTTCGTAGCGGGGGGTTCCAAGAGACCCAGTACTTC. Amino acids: CASSFRSGGFQETQYF.

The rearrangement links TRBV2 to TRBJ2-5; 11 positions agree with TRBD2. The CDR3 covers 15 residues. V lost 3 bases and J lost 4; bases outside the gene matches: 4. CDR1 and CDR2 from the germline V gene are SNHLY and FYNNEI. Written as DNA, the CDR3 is TGTGCCAGCAGTGACCAAACTAGCGGGGGAGAGACCCAGTACTTC. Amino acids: CASSDQTSGGETQYF.

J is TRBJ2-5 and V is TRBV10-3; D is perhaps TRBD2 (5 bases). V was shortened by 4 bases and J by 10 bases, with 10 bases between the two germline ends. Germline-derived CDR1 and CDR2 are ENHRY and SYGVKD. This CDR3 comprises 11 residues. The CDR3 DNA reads TGTGCCATCAGTGGAGGACTTAGCCAGTACTTC. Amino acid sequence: CAISGGLSQYF.

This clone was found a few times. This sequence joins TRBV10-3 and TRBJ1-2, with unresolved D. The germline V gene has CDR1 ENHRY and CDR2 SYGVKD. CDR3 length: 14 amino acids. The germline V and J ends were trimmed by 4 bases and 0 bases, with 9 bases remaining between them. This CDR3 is CAISGNGPNYGYTF. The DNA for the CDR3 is TGTGCCATCAGTGGCAACGGACCTAACTATGGCTACACCTTC.

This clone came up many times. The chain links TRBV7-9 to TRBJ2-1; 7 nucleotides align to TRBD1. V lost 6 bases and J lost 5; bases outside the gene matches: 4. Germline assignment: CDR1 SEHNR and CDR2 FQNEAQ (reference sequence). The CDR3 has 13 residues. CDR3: CASRDTGDNEQFF. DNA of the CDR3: TGTGCCAGCAGGGATACAGGGGACAATGAGCAGTTCTTC.

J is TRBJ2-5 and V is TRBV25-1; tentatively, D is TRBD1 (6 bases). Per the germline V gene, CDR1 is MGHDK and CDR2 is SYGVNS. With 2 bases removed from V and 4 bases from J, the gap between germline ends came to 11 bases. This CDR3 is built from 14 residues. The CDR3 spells CASSEPQGRETQYF. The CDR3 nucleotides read TGTGCCAGCAGTGAACCACAGGGCAGAGAGACCCAGTACTTC.

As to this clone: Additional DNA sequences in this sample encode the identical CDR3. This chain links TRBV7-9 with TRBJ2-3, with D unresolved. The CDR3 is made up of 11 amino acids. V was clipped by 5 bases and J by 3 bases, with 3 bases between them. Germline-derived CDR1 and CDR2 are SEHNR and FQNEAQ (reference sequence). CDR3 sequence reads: CASSRTDTQYF. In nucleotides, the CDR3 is TGTGCCAGCAGCCGAACAGATACGCAGTATTTT. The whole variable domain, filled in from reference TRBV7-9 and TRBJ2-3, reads DTGVSQNPRHKITKRGQNVTFRCDPISEHNRLYWYRQTLGQGPEFLTYFQNEAQLEKSRLLSDRFSAERPKGSFSTLEIQRTEQGDSAMYLCASSRTDTQYFGPGTRLTVL.

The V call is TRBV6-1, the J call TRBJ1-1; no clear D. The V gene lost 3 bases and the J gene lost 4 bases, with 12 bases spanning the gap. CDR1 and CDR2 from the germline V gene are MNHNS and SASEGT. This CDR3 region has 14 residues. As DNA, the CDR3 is TGTGCCAGCAGTGAGACGGGAGAACCCACTGAAGCTTTCTTT. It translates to CASSETGEPTEAFF.

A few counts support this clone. CDR3 in DNA: TGCGCCAGCAGCTTAGCGGAGTACCAAGAGACCCAGTACTTC. It yields the protein CASSLAEYQETQYF. The chain carries TRBV5-1 and TRBJ2-5; tentative D call: TRBD2 (5 bases). Trimming cost V 2 bases and J 0 bases, with 8 bases left between them. CDR1 and CDR2 from the germline V gene are SGHRS and YFSETQ. This CDR3 has 14 amino acids. The full variable domain, completed using reference TRBV5-1 and TRBJ2-5, is KAGVTQTPRYLIKTRGQQVTLSCSPISGHRSVSWYQQTPGQGLQFLFEYFSETQRNKGNFPGRFSGRQFSNSRSEMNVSTLELGDSALYLCASSLAEYQETQYFGPGTRLLVL.

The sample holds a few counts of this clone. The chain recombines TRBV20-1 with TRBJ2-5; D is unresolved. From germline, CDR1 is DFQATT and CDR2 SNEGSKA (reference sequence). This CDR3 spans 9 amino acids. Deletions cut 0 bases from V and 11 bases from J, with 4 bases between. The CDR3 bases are TGCAGTGCTAGAGAGGCGCAGTACTTC. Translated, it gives CSAREAQYF.

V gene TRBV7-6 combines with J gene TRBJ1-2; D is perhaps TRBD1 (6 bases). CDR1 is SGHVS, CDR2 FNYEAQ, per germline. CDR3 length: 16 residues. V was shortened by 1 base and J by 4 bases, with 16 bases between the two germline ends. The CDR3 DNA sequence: TGTGCCAGCAGCTTAGTACAGGGACCGGATAGCTATGGCTACACCTTC. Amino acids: CASSLVQGPDSYGYTF.

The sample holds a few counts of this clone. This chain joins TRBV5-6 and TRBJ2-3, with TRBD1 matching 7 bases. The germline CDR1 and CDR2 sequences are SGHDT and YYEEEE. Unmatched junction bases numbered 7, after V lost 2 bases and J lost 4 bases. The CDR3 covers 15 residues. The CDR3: CASSFDRAVADTQYF. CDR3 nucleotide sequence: TGTGCCAGCAGCTTCGACAGGGCTGTCGCAGATACGCAGTATTTT.

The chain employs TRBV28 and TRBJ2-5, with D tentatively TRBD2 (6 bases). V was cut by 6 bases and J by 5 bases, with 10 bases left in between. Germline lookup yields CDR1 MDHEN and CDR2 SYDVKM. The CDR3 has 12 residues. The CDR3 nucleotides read TGTGCCAGCAGGAGGGAGGCGGAGACCCAGTACTTC. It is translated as CASRREAETQYF.

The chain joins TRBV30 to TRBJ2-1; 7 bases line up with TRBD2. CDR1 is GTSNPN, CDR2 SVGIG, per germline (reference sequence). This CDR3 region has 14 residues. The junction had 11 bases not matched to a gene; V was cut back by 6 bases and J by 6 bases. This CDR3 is CACTPGGSGNEQFF. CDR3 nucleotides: TGTGCCTGCACCCCGGGGGGATCCGGCAATGAGCAGTTCTTC.

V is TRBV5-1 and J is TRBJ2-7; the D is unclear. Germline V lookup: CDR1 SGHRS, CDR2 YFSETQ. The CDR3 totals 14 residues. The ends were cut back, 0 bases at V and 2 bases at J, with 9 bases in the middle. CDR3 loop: CASSLDGQPYEQYF. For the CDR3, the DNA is TGCGCCAGCAGCTTGGACGGGCAGCCCTACGAGCAGTACTTC.

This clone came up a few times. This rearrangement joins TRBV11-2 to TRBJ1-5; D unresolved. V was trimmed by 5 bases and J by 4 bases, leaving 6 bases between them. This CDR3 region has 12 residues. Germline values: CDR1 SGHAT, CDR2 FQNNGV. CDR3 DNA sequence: TGTGCCAGCAGCCGACCGAATCAGCCCCAGCATTTT. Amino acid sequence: CASSRPNQPQHF.

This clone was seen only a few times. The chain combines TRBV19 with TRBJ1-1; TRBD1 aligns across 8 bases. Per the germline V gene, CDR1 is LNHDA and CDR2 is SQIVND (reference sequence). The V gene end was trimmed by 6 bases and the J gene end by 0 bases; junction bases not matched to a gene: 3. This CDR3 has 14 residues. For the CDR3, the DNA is TGTGCCAGTAGGACACAGGGGGTGAACACTGAAGCTTTCTTT. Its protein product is CASRTQGVNTEAFF.

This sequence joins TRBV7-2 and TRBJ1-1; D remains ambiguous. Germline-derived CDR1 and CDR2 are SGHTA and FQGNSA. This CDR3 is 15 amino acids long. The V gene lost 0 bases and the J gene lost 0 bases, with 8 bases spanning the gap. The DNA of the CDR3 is TGTGCCAGCAGCTTAGCTGGAGTTCTGAACACTGAAGCTTTCTTT. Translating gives CASSLAGVLNTEAFF.